The next 29 T cell receptor beta chains were all read from a single sample in a study of blood T cell repertoires in COVID-19. Clones were read by immunoSEQ multiplex PCR, and TCRdb kept only the in-frame ones, dropping some. The data show around 60,000 clones, around 90% seen once. The sequencing sample was made of peripheral blood. The source of these receptors is a man in his 60s with active COVID-19.

The chain has TRBV27 and TRBJ2-7, with D maybe TRBD1 (6 bases). V gave up 6 bases and J gave up 2 bases, with 14 bases separating them. There are 14 residues in the CDR3. Germline-derived CDR1 and CDR2 are MNHEY and SMNVEV (reference sequence). CDR3 amino acids: CASSQGGRTYEQYF. The CDR3 nucleotides read TGTGCCAGCAGCCAAGGGGGAAGGACCTACGAGCAGTACTTC.

The chain uses TRBV27 and TRBJ2-3, with D possibly TRBD2 on 5 matching bases. V was clipped by 6 bases and J by 8 bases, with 18 bases between them. Germline V lookup: CDR1 MNHEY, CDR2 SMNVEV (reference sequence). CDR3 length: 14 amino acids. CDR3 in DNA: TGTGCCAGCAGACCCGGACGGGAACGGGGTACGCAGTATTTT. Its protein is CASRPGRERGTQYF.

The CDR3 DNA is TGTGCCAGCAGCCAAATGAGCGGGAGAGGAGAGACCCAGTACTTC. Translating gives CASSQMSGRGETQYF. This sequence joins TRBV9 and TRBJ2-5, with 8 nucleotides matching TRBD2. Germline V lookup: CDR1 SGDLS, CDR2 YYNGEE. The CDR3 is made up of 15 amino acids. The junction had 9 bases not matched to a gene; V was cut back by 4 bases and J by 4 bases. The full variable domain, in which reference TRBV9 and TRBJ2-5 provide the parts outside the CDR3, is DSGVTQTPKHLITATGQRVTLRCSPRSGDLSVYWYQQSLDQGLQFLIQYYNGEERAKGNILERFSAQQFPDLHSELNLSSLELGDSALYFCASSQMSGRGETQYFGPGTRLLVL.

This chain connects TRBV6-5 to TRBJ2-5; the D gene is possibly TRBD1 (6 bases). Germline V lookup: CDR1 MNHEY, CDR2 SVGAGI. The CDR3 runs 13 residues. Trimming took off 6 bases at V and 7 bases at J, with 15 bases between the two ends. The CDR3 coding sequence is TGTGCCAGCAGCCTCGACAGGACAAGGACCCAGTACTTC. Amino acid sequence: CASSLDRTRTQYF.

This clone occurred once. This chain joins TRBV3-1 (or the pseudogene TRBV3-2) and TRBJ2-3; 10 bases match TRBD2. Trimming removed 4 bases from V and 1 base from J; junction bases left unmatched: 14. The germline V gene encodes CDR1 LGHDT and CDR2 YNNKEL (reference sequence). The CDR3 is 19 amino acids. CDR3 in DNA: TGTGCCAGCAGCCCCTCCCCGAGGAGCGGGAGGGGGGGCACAGATACGCAGTATTTT. This sequence encodes CASSPSPRSGRGGTDTQYF.

This clone has only a few counts. This chain links TRBV5-4 with TRBJ1-4; 8 bases fit TRBD1. The CDR3 covers 15 residues. Per germline, CDR1 SGHNT and CDR2 YYREEE (reference sequence). The J segment lost 10 bases and the V segment lost 4 bases, leaving 12 bases of the junction unmatched. DNA of the CDR3: TGTGCCAGCAGCAATCCTAGGACAGGGTTTGGAAAACTGTTTTTT. Its translation is CASSNPRTGFGKLFF.

This sequence joins TRBV9 and TRBJ2-3; TRBD2 matches 11 bases. CDR1 SGDLS and CDR2 YYNGEE come from the germline V gene. This CDR3 is built from 15 residues. Trimming at V came to 3 bases and at J to 2 bases, leaving 2 bases not matched to a gene. CDR3 amino acids: CASSDSGGATDTQYF. Written as DNA, the CDR3 is TGTGCCAGCAGCGATAGCGGGGGGGCCACAGATACGCAGTATTTT.

The sample holds one count of this clone. The chain has TRBV6-6 and TRBJ2-5; 10 bases map to TRBD1. CDR3 length: 15 residues. The V gene end was trimmed by 0 bases and the J gene end by 2 bases; junction bases not matched to a gene: 0. CDR1 and CDR2 (germline): MNHNY, SVGAGI (reference sequence). The CDR3 DNA is TGTGCCAGCAGTTACTCGGGACAGGGGCAAGAGACCCAGTACTTC. Residues: CASSYSGQGQETQYF.

V gene TRBV28 combines with J gene TRBJ2-7; 7 nucleotides align to TRBD1. The V segment lost 8 bases and the J segment 1 base; nucleotides outside the gene matches: 5. Germline V gives CDR1 MDHEN, CDR2 SYDVKM. This CDR3 region has 13 residues. CDR3 residues: CASGPGQSYEQYF. CDR3 DNA sequence: TGTGCCAGCGGCCCGGGACAGTCCTACGAGCAGTACTTC.

The DNA of the CDR3 is TGTGCCACCAGTGAGGCCGGGACAGGGGGCGCCGGTGGCTACACCTTC. Its translation: CATSEAGTGGAGGYTF. This chain connects TRBV24-1 to TRBJ1-2, with 12 bases matching TRBD1. The CDR3 spans 16 residues. Germline V gives CDR1 KGHDR, CDR2 SFDVKD. V lost 4 bases, J lost 7 bases, and 9 bases stayed unmatched.

The V call is TRBV20-1, the J call TRBJ2-7, with TRBD2 matching 7 bases. Trimming removed 4 bases from V and 7 bases from J; junction bases left unmatched: 4. The CDR3 consists of 11 residues. Germline lookup yields CDR1 DFQATT and CDR2 SNEGSKA (reference sequence). CDR3 in amino acids: CSAMGGWEQYF. The CDR3 bases are TGCAGTGCTATGGGGGGGTGGGAGCAGTACTTC.

The J gene is TRBJ2-5, the V gene TRBV7-8; 7 bases are shared with TRBD2. Germline CDR1 SGHVS, CDR2 FQNEAQ. Unmatched junction bases numbered 8, after V lost 2 bases and J lost 5 bases. The CDR3 has 15 amino acids. The CDR3 bases are TGTGCCAGCAGCTTACAGGGAGGGGTCGGGGAGACCCAGTACTTC. Its translation: CASSLQGGVGETQYF.

Only a few counts were recorded for this clone. The rearrangement uses TRBV27 and TRBJ1-5; D perhaps matches TRBD1 (5 bases). This CDR3 is built from 17 residues. The ends were cut back, 5 bases at V and 6 bases at J, with 23 bases in the middle. Germline values: CDR1 MNHEY, CDR2 SMNVEV (reference sequence). CDR3 in amino acids: CASSAAGDRLGGQPQHF. The CDR3 bases are TGTGCCAGCAGTGCCGCGGGGGACCGCTTGGGTGGTCAGCCCCAGCATTTT.

The rearrangement joins TRBV5-1 to TRBJ2-3, with 8 positions matching TRBD2. In germline, CDR1 is SGHRS, CDR2 YFSETQ. This CDR3 spans 17 amino acids. The V gene end was trimmed by 0 bases and the J gene end by 2 bases; junction bases not matched to a gene: 8. The DNA of the CDR3 is TGCGCCAGCAGCTTGGGGGGACTAGTCCCGCCCACAGATACGCAGTATTTT. It specifies CASSLGGLVPPTDTQYF.

This clone was found once. This chain joins TRBV5-8 and TRBJ2-7, with D possibly TRBD1 on 5 matching bases. This CDR3 region has 17 residues. The V end was cut by 0 bases, the J end by 2 bases, with 18 bases between. Germline V gene sequence: CDR1 SGHTS, CDR2 YDEGEE. DNA for the CDR3: TGTGCCAGCAGCTTGGGGGAACTCACAGGCCGCCCCTACGAGCAGTACTTC. It translates to CASSLGELTGRPYEQYF.

CDR3 loop: CASSPDKDQPQHF. The CDR3, as DNA: TGTGCCAGCAGCCCGGACAAAGATCAGCCCCAGCATTTT. The chain has TRBV7-3 and TRBJ1-5; TRBD1 is a possible D gene (5 bases). The CDR3 contains 13 residues. The ends were cut back, 5 bases at V and 5 bases at J, with 10 bases in the middle. Germline CDR1 and CDR2: SGHTA and FQGTGA.

The count of this clone is one. V usage is TRBV18 and J usage is TRBJ2-1, with 10 bases identical to TRBD1. Germline CDR1 KGHSH, CDR2 LQKENI. The J segment lost 7 bases and the V segment lost 6 bases, leaving 12 bases of the junction unmatched. CDR3 length equals 16 residues. In nucleotides, the CDR3 is TGTGCCAGCTCGCCCGGGACAGGGGTAACATGGAATGAGCAGTTCTTC. Protein: CASSPGTGVTWNEQFF.

This clone showed up just once. CDR3: CASSLLRPDSYNEQFF. CDR3 coding DNA: TGTGCCAGCAGTTTACTGCGACCGGACAGTTACAATGAGCAGTTCTTC. The chain combines TRBV6-5 with TRBJ2-1; perhaps TRBD1 as D (6 bases). CDR1 is MNHEY and CDR2 is SVGAGI in the germline V gene. This CDR3 has 16 amino acids. Trimming took 4 bases from V and 4 from J, leaving 17 bases between them.

V and J are TRBV24-1 and TRBJ2-2; TRBD1 matches 7 bases. Germline V gives CDR1 KGHDR, CDR2 SFDVKD. The CDR3 totals 13 residues. Trimming at V came to 4 bases and at J to 5 bases, leaving 0 bases not matched to a gene. The chain's CDR3 is CATSETGTGELFF. CDR3 in DNA: TGTGCCACCAGTGAGACAGGGACCGGGGAGCTGTTTTTT.

A few counts support this clone. This chain connects TRBV19 to TRBJ2-3; D remains ambiguous. Germline values: CDR1 LNHDA, CDR2 SQIVND (reference sequence). V was pared by 6 bases and J by 6 bases, with 13 bases between. This CDR3 spans 13 amino acids. Written as DNA, the CDR3 is TGTGCCAGTAGGTCCTCCGGGTTCGATACGCAGTATTTT. Its protein is CASRSSGFDTQYF.

This sequence joins TRBV7-9 and TRBJ1-1; D is unclear. With 1 base removed from V and 3 bases from J, the gap between germline ends came to 15 bases. The CDR3 covers 16 residues. From germline, CDR1 is SEHNR and CDR2 FQNEAQ (reference sequence). CDR3 protein: CASSLGAWEGDTEAFF. DNA for the CDR3: TGTGCCAGCAGCTTAGGGGCTTGGGAGGGCGACACTGAAGCTTTCTTT.

V and J are TRBV4-1 and TRBJ2-5; TRBD2 agrees at 7 bases. The CDR3 is made up of 14 amino acids. Germline lookup yields CDR1 MGHRA and CDR2 YSYEKL. V dropped 1 base and J dropped 4; count of bases not matched to a gene: 3. This chain's CDR3 is CASSQGAGVETQYF. Here the CDR3 DNA reads TGCGCCAGCAGCCAAGGGGCGGGGGTAGAGACCCAGTACTTC.

The chain uses TRBV7-9 and TRBJ2-1; tentative D call: TRBD2 (5 bases). The CDR3 sequence is 17 residues long. In germline, CDR1 is SEHNR, CDR2 FQNEAQ (reference sequence). With 3 bases removed from V and 8 bases from J, the gap between germline ends came to 23 bases. CDR3 DNA sequence: TGTGCCAGCAGCTTTCTAGTTAGCGTAGGACCAATTGATGAGCAGTTCTTC. It is translated as CASSFLVSVGPIDEQFF. The variable domain in full, completed from reference TRBV7-9 and TRBJ2-1, reads DTGVSQNPRHKITKRGQNVTFRCDPISEHNRLYWYRQTLGQGPEFLTYFQNEAQLEKSRLLSDRFSAERPKGSFSTLEIQRTEQGDSAMYLCASSFLVSVGPIDEQFFGPGTRLTVL.

J is TRBJ1-5 and V is TRBV19, with 7 bases fitting TRBD1. V dropped 2 bases and J dropped 7; count of bases not matched to a gene: 5. The CDR3 length is 14 residues. Germline V CDR1 and CDR2: LNHDA, SQIVND (reference sequence). The CDR3 here is CASSIRQGVQPQHF. In DNA, the CDR3 is TGTGCCAGTAGTATACGACAGGGAGTCCAGCCCCAGCATTTT.

The chain recombines TRBV10-3 with TRBJ2-3, with 8 bases matching TRBD2. The trim removed 3 bases at V and 11 bases at J, leaving 22 bases unmatched. The CDR3 runs 18 residues. CDR1 and CDR2 (germline): ENHRY, SYGVKD. The chain's CDR3 is CAISEARASGPSLHLQYF. The CDR3 DNA reads TGTGCCATCAGTGAAGCCCGGGCTAGCGGGCCGAGCCTTCATTTGCAGTATTTT.

This sequence joins TRBV15 and TRBJ1-1; 9 nucleotides line up with TRBD1. CDR1 is LNHNV, CDR2 YYDKDF, per germline (reference sequence). This CDR3 is 16 amino acids long. After removal of 1 base from V and 5 bases from J, the junction contained 8 bases not matched to a gene. The CDR3 region is CATSRASGTGNTEAFF. CDR3 nucleotides: TGTGCCACCAGCAGAGCGTCCGGGACAGGGAATACTGAAGCTTTCTTT.

A single count supports this clone. CDR3 loop: CASSFSSGQYNEQFF. The CDR3 region has the DNA TGTGCCAGCAGCTTTTCTAGCGGGCAGTACAATGAGCAGTTCTTC. V is TRBV7-6 and J is TRBJ2-1; 8 nucleotides match TRBD2. Trimming took 3 bases from V and 4 from J; bases not matched to a gene: 5. Germline CDR1 is SGHVS and CDR2 is FNYEAQ. CDR3 size: 15 residues.

The chain has TRBV21-1 and TRBJ1-5; the D call of TRBD1 is as the table states it, not checked on the DNA. TRBV21-1 has pseudogene status. CDR3 length: 15 amino acids. In nucleotides, the CDR3 is TGTGCCAGCAGCCACCGCCGGGACAAAAATCAGCCCCAGCATTTT. Its protein is CASSHRRDKNQPQHF.

The V and J genes are TRBV20-1 and TRBJ2-1; possibly TRBD2 for D (5 bases). The V gene's germline CDR1 is DFQATT and CDR2 SNEGSKA (reference sequence). The CDR3 runs 13 residues. Trimming took 3 bases from V and 10 from J, leaving 16 bases between them. The chain's CDR3 is CSASARSGGEQFF. As DNA, the CDR3 is TGCAGTGCTAGTGCAAGATCCGGAGGAGAGCAGTTCTTC.